The clone carrying this T cell receptor (beta chain) was counted at least ten times. Antigen specificity is unknown. Using its own MiXCR run on the 5' RACE reads, TCRdb lists one record per CDR3 protein. The table has approximately 250,000 distinct CDR3 sequences, roughly 25% seen once. This entry is derived from a study of CD8 T cells in ankylosing spondylitis. Deletions cut 2 bases from V and 8 bases from J, with 4 bases between. This CDR3 comprises 10 residues. Germline V gene data show CDR1 as DFQATT and CDR2 as SNEGSKA (reference sequence). General study points: Seemingly distinctive of ankylosing spondylitis blood was a TCR beta motif formed by eight highly homologous variants.

V and J are TRBV20-1 and TRBJ2-1; D is undetermined. The sample consisted of blood, either unsorted or a sorted T cell fraction (not recorded which). The source of this sequence is a male donor with ankylosing spondylitis or in good health (not recorded which). The CDR3 bases are TGCAGTGCTAGAAACCATGAGCAGTTCTTC. Protein product: CSARNHEQFF.